These T cell receptor beta chains were read from a single sample in a study of blood T cell repertoires in COVID-19. The data were produced by immunoSEQ multiplex PCR, yet TCRdb's version contains in-frame clones alone and is incomplete. Among a few hundred thousand clones listed, roughly 86% were seen once. Sequences were obtained from peripheral blood. The source is a woman in her forties or fifties with acute or convalescent COVID-19. Each CDR3 is given without its conserved first and last residue. The D gene is left open where the match is weak.

d_gene: TRBD1; j_gene: TRBJ1-2; v_gene: TRBV12-5; CDR3aa: ASGFAVLDRGPVNGYT
d_gene: NA; j_gene: TRBJ2-7; v_gene: TRBV7-2; CDR3aa: ASSLAPLPGLSDEQY
d_gene: NA; j_gene: TRBJ1-2; v_gene: TRBV12-3/TRBV12-4; CDR3aa: ASSSQGDYGYT
d_gene: NA; j_gene: TRBJ2-1; v_gene: TRBV4-1; CDR3aa: ASSQPPSVAGNEQF
d_gene: NA; j_gene: TRBJ1-1; v_gene: TRBV18; CDR3aa: ASSPRLTVLSTEAF
d_gene: NA; j_gene: TRBJ2-6; v_gene: TRBV7-9; CDR3aa: ASSFGTWASGANVLT
d_gene: TRBD1; j_gene: TRBJ2-7; v_gene: TRBV7-3; CDR3aa: ASSRDPPGTGAYEQY
d_gene: NA; j_gene: TRBJ2-7; v_gene: TRBV28; CDR3aa: ASSLFGQIYEQY
d_gene: NA; j_gene: TRBJ2-7; v_gene: TRBV10-3; CDR3aa: AISRTLSEQY
d_gene: NA; j_gene: TRBJ2-1; v_gene: TRBV7-6; CDR3aa: ASSPPARAGINEQF
d_gene: NA; j_gene: TRBJ2-7; v_gene: TRBV28; CDR3aa: ASGSGADYEQY
d_gene: TRBD2; j_gene: TRBJ2-4; v_gene: TRBV28; CDR3aa: ASSPRTSGSSGAKNIQY
d_gene: TRBD1; j_gene: TRBJ1-1; v_gene: TRBV28; CDR3aa: ASSPTTGVTEAF
d_gene: NA; j_gene: TRBJ2-3; v_gene: TRBV7-9; CDR3aa: ASSSGTVRDTQY
d_gene: NA; j_gene: TRBJ1-4; v_gene: TRBV2; CDR3aa: ASSESEKLF
d_gene: TRBD2; j_gene: TRBJ2-7; v_gene: TRBV9; CDR3aa: ASSLTSGSYNEQY
d_gene: TRBD1; j_gene: TRBJ1-6; v_gene: TRBV7-3; CDR3aa: ASSRTGTEDSPLH